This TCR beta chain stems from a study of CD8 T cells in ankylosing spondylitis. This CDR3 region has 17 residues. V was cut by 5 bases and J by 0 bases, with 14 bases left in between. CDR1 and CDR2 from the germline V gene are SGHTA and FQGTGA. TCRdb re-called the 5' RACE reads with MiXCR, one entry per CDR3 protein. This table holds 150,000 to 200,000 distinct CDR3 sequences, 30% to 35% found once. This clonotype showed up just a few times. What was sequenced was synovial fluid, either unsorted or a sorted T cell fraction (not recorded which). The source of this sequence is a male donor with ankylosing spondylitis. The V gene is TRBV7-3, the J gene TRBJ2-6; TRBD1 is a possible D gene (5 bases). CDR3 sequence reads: CASSPRQPSSGANVLTF. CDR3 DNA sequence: TGTGCCAGCAGCCCGAGACAGCCGTCCTCTGGGGCCAACGTCCTGACTTTC.